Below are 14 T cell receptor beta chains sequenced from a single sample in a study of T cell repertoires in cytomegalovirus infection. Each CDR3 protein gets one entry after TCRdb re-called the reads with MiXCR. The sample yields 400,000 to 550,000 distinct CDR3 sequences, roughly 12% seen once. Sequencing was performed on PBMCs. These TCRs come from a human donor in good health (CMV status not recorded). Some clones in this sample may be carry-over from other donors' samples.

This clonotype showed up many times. This CDR3 is CASSSGSATNEKLFF. For the CDR3, the DNA is TGCGCCAGCAGCTCCGGGTCGGCAACTAATGAAAAACTGTTTTTT. The genes are TRBV5-1 and TRBJ1-4; no reliable D call. The CDR3 totals 15 residues. Germline values: CDR1 SGHRS, CDR2 YFSETQ. The V and J ends lost 3 bases and 0 bases respectively, with 9 bases between them.

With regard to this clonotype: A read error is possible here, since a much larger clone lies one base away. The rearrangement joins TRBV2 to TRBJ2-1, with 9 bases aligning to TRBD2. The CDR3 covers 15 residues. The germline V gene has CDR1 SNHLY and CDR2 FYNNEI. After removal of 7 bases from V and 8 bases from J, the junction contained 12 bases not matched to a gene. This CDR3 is CASTAGTAGGYEQFF. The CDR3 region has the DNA TGTGCCAGCACTGCCGGGACAGCGGGGGGATATGAGCAGTTCTTC.

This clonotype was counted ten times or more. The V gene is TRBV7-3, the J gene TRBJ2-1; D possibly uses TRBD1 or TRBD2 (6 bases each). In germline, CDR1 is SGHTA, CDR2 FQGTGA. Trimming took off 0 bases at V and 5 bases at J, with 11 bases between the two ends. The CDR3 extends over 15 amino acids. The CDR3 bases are TGTGCCAGCAGCTTAACCCGGGGGCTCGACAATGAGCAGTTCTTC. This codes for CASSLTRGLDNEQFF.

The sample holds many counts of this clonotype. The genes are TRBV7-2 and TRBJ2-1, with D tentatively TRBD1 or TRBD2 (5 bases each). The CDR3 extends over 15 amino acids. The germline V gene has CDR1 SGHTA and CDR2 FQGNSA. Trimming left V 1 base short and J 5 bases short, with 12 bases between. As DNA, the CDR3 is TGTGCCAGCAGCTTAGATTCGGGGCCCCACAATGAGCAGTTCTTC. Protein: CASSLDSGPHNEQFF.

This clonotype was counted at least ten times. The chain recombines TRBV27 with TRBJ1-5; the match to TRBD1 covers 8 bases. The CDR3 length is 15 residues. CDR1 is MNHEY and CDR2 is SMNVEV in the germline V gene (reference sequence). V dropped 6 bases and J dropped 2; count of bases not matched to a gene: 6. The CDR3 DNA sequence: TGTGCCAGCAGCCTGACAGGGGCAGGCAATCAGCCCCAGCATTTT. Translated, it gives CASSLTGAGNQPQHF.

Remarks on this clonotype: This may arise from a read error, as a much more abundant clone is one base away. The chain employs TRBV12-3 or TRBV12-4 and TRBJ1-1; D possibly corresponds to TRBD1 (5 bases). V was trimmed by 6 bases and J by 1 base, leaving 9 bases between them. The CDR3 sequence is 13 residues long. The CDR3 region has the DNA TGTGCCAGCAGCAACACAGGGAACACTGAAGCTTTCTTT. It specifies CASSNTGNTEAFF.

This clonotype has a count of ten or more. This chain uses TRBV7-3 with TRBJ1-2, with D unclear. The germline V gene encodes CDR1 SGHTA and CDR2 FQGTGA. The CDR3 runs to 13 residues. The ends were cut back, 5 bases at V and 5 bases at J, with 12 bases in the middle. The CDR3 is CASSPGREYGYTF. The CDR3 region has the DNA TGTGCCAGCAGCCCCGGGCGGGAGTATGGCTACACCTTC.

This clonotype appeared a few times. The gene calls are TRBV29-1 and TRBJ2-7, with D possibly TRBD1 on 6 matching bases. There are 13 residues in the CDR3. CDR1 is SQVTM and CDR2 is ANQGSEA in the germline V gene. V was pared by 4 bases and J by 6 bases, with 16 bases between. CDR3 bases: TGCAGCGTTGCCGGGACACGGGCGCTCGAGCAGTACTTC. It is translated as CSVAGTRALEQYF.

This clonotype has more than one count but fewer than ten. In DNA, the CDR3 is TGCGCCAGCTCCCGGGACGGATCCTACGAGCAGTACTTC. As protein: CASSRDGSYEQYF. The V and J genes are TRBV5-1 and TRBJ2-7; either TRBD1 or TRBD2 may fit D (5 bases each). The CDR3 has 13 amino acids. Between the trimmed V and J ends, which lost 7 bases and 1 base, there was a span of 12 bases. CDR1 and CDR2 (germline): SGHRS, YFSETQ.

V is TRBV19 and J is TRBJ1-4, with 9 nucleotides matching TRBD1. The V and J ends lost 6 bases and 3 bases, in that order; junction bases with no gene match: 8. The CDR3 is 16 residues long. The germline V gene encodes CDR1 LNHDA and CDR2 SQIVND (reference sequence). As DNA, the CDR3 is TGTGCCAGTAGCACAGGGGGCGGTTCAGCTAATGAAAAACTGTTTTTT. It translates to CASSTGGGSANEKLFF.

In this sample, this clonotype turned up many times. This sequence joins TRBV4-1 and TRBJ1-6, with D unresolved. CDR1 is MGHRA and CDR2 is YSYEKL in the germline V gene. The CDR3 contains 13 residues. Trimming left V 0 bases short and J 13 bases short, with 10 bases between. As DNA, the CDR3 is TGCGCCAGCAGCCAAGATCTAAACCCCCCCCTCCACTTT. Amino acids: CASSQDLNPPLHF.

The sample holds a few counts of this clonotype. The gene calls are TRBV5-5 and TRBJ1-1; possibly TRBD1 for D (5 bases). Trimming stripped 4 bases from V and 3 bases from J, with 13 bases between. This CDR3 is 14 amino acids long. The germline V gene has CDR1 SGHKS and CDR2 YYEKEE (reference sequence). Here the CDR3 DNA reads TGTGCCAGCAGCCGACAGACCCGGGACACTGAAGCTTTCTTT. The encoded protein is CASSRQTRDTEAFF.

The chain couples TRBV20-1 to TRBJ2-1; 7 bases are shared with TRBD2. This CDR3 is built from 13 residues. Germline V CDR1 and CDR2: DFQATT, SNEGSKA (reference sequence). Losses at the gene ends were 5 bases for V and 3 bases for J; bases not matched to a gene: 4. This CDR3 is CSAVQRGYNEQFF. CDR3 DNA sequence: TGCAGTGCTGTCCAGCGGGGCTACAATGAGCAGTTCTTC.

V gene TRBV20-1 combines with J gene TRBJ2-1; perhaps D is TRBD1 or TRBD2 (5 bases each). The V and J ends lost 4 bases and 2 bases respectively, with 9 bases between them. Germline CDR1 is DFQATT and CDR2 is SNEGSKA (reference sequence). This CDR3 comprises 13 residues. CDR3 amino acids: CSANWDPYNEQFF. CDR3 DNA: TGCAGTGCTAATTGGGACCCCTACAATGAGCAGTTCTTC.